The 7 T cell receptor beta chains presented below share a single source sample, sequenced in a study of STAT5B mutations in CD4+ large granular lymphocyte leukemia (dated by TCRdb to the early 2020s). The library was built by means of the immunoSEQ multiplex PCR assay. TCRdb stores this immuneACCESS table with in-frame sequences only. Part of the clones is absent; in the studies checked, under half of the shortfall reflects unresolved V genes, and no reason is known for the rest. The sample table holds about 48,000 clones, of which under 80% were seen once. The ten largest clones add up to over 1.5% of the sample. The specimen sequenced was CD4+ T cells from blood buffy coats. All receptors derive from a human donor in good health.

The chain carries TRBV30 and TRBJ1-5, with a possible D match to TRBD1 (5 bases). The CDR3 totals 15 residues. Trimming left V 1 base short and J 2 bases short, with 12 bases between. Germline CDR1 is GTSNPN and CDR2 is SVGIG (reference sequence). As DNA, the CDR3 is TGTGCCTGGAGTGAGGGGTTCGTGGGCAATCAGCCCCAGCATTTT. Amino acids: CAWSEGFVGNQPQHF.

The J gene is TRBJ1-5, the V gene TRBV2; 9 nucleotides match TRBD1. The V gene's germline CDR1 is SNHLY and CDR2 FYNNEI. Trimming took 5 bases from V and 9 from J; bases not matched to a gene: 11. The CDR3 contains 15 residues. The CDR3 region has the DNA TGTGCCAGCAGTATACAGGGGGCTAGTTCAGGGCCCCAGCATTTT. Its translation: CASSIQGASSGPQHF. Combining the CDR3 with reference TRBV2 and TRBJ1-5 gives the whole variable domain EPEVTQTPSHQVTQMGQEVILRCVPISNHLYFYWYRQILGQKVEFLVSFYNNEISEKSEIFDDQFSVERPDGSNFTLKIRSTKLEDSAMYFCASSIQGASSGPQHFGDGTRLSIL.

This clone was seen a handful of times. The chain carries TRBV7-3 and TRBJ2-5, with TRBD2 matching over 8 bases. There are 14 residues in the CDR3. The V segment lost 1 base and the J segment 5 bases; nucleotides outside the gene matches: 3. Germline CDR1 SGHTA, CDR2 FQGTGA. CDR3 in DNA: TGTGCCAGCAGCTTAAGTCCGGGAGGGGAGACCCAGTACTTC. Encoded protein: CASSLSPGGETQYF. The full variable domain, in which reference TRBV7-3 and TRBJ2-5 provide the parts outside the CDR3, is GAGVSQTPSNKVTEKGKYVELRCDPISGHTALYWYRQSLGQGPEFLIYFQGTGAADDSGLPNDRFFAVRPEGSVSTLKIQRTERGDSAVYLCASSLSPGGETQYFGPGTRLLVL.

This clone was picked up a small number of times. The chain employs TRBV4-1 and TRBJ2-2; TRBD1 is a possible D gene (5 bases). The CDR3 extends over 15 amino acids. With 0 bases removed from V and 3 bases from J, the gap between germline ends came to 8 bases. CDR1 is MGHRA, CDR2 YSYEKL, per germline. The CDR3 loop reads CASSQDWTYTGELFF. DNA of the CDR3: TGCGCCAGCAGCCAAGATTGGACATACACCGGGGAGCTGTTTTTT.

V and J are TRBV5-1 and TRBJ2-7, with D unresolved. Germline V CDR1 and CDR2: SGHRS, YFSETQ. The CDR3 spans 12 residues. V was trimmed by 0 bases and J by 4 bases, leaving 5 bases between them. CDR3 residues: CASSLGQYEQYV. The CDR3 nucleotides are TGCGCCAGCAGCTTGGGACAATACGAGCAGTACGTC.

The table lists this clone with a few counts. The CDR3 protein is CASSSIMNTEAFF. Written as DNA, the CDR3 is TGTGCCAGCAGCTCGATTATGAACACTGAAGCTTTCTTT. The V gene is TRBV5-6, the J gene TRBJ1-1; D is unclear. In germline, CDR1 is SGHDT, CDR2 YYEEEE. This CDR3 region has 13 residues. Trimming left V 3 bases short and J 0 bases short, with 6 bases between.

This rearrangement joins TRBV11-2 to TRBJ2-5; 8 nucleotides line up with TRBD1. Germline trimming cut 5 bases from V and 4 bases from J; bases unmatched to any gene: 12. The length of the CDR3 is 16 residues. Germline CDR1 SGHAT, CDR2 FQNNGV. CDR3 sequence: CASSPRGQVWPETQYF. The CDR3 DNA reads TGTGCCAGCAGCCCCCGGGGACAGGTATGGCCAGAGACCCAGTACTTC.